This TCR beta chain is drawn from a study of radiation and T cells in renal cell carcinoma. Study-wide context: Nephrectomy followed 15 Gy stereotactic body radiation by 4 weeks.

The CDR3 totals 15 residues. Looked up from germline, CDR1 is SEHNR and CDR2 is FQNEAQ (reference sequence). Trimming left V 0 bases short and J 3 bases short, with 9 bases between. The data were produced by immunoSEQ multiplex PCR, yet TCRdb's version contains in-frame clones alone and is incomplete. The sample consists of roughly 140,000 clones, around 90% of them appearing once. The time point here: blood 2 weeks post-SBRT. Treatment here: 15 Gy SBRT to primary tumor, nephrectomy 4 weeks later. Material: blood, obtained from a patient whose treatment included radiotherapy and nephrectomy. This receptor was taken from a woman in her fifties or sixties with renal cell carcinoma. The chain carries TRBV7-9 and TRBJ1-5; D remains unclear. The CDR3 region is CASSLALADNQPQHF. The CDR3 nucleotides read TGTGCCAGCAGCTTAGCCTTGGCAGACAATCAGCCCCAGCATTTT.